The 18 T cell receptor beta chains in this list originate from one sample, sequenced in a study of blood T cells in healthy people across ages. The use of a sample-barcoded 5' primer and a J-beta primer mix characterized a second PCR of roughly 6 to 11 cycles. TCRdb processed the 5' RACE reads anew with MiXCR; each CDR3 protein has one entry. This sample has hundreds of thousands of distinct CDR3 sequences; about half occur once, and the top ten carry over 15%. The specimen was blood. All receptors come from an elderly man in good health.

A few counts support this clonotype. V is TRBV20-1 and J is TRBJ2-7; D remains unclear. V lost 3 bases and J 3 bases, leaving 9 bases between the germline ends. The CDR3 has 12 residues. Germline CDR1 and CDR2: DFQATT and SNEGSKA (reference sequence). The CDR3, as DNA: TGCAGTGCTAGGGTTGGGAACTACGAGCAGTACTTC. Translation gives CSARVGNYEQYF.

The J gene is TRBJ2-5, the V gene TRBV20-1; 14 nucleotides agree with TRBD2. Germline V lookup: CDR1 DFQATT, CDR2 SNEGSKA (reference sequence). The CDR3 consists of 20 residues. The ends lost 2 bases at V and 6 bases at J; junction bases unmatched: 20. The chain's CDR3 is CSARPSTGGKTSGRGKTQYF. CDR3 coding DNA: TGCAGTGCTAGACCCTCGACAGGGGGGAAGACTAGCGGGAGGGGAAAGACCCAGTACTTC.

The chain couples TRBV18 to TRBJ2-2; D is perhaps TRBD2 (5 bases). V was trimmed by 0 bases and J by 3 bases, leaving 11 bases between them. The CDR3 loop spans 16 amino acids. Germline V lookup: CDR1 KGHSH, CDR2 LQKENI. CDR3 sequence (DNA): TGTGCCAGCTCACCACCAAATCGGGGATACACCGGGGAGCTGTTTTTT. This encodes CASSPPNRGYTGELFF.

The V gene is TRBV5-8, the J gene TRBJ1-1, with 8 nucleotides matching TRBD1. Germline-derived CDR1 and CDR2 are SGHTS and YDEGEE. This CDR3 comprises 14 residues. Trimming removed 5 bases from V and 6 bases from J; junction bases left unmatched: 9. The CDR3 nucleotides read TGTGCCAGCAGTTTAAGCAGGGGGCATGCTGAAGCTTTCTTT. It codes for CASSLSRGHAEAFF.

The chain joins TRBV5-1 to TRBJ2-3, with 7 positions matching TRBD2. V gave up 4 bases and J gave up 0 bases; unmatched junction bases: 8. Germline CDR1 and CDR2: SGHRS and YFSETQ. CDR3 length: 16 amino acids. The CDR3 DNA sequence: TGCGCCAGCAGCACCGGACCCGGGGGGAGCACAGATACGCAGTATTTT. Its translation is CASSTGPGGSTDTQYF.

This chain uses TRBV20-1 with TRBJ1-5, with D possibly matching TRBD1 (6 bases). Per germline, CDR1 DFQATT and CDR2 SNEGSKA (reference sequence). The V and J ends lost 5 bases and 7 bases respectively, with 15 bases between them. This CDR3 comprises 13 residues. The CDR3 reads CSAQSRGEQPQHF. CDR3 sequence (DNA): TGCAGTGCTCAGAGCAGGGGCGAGCAGCCCCAGCATTTT.

The rearrangement uses TRBV7-8 and TRBJ2-1; D remains ambiguous. Germline V gene sequence: CDR1 SGHVS, CDR2 FQNEAQ. This CDR3 is built from 15 residues. V was trimmed by 5 bases and J by 2 bases, leaving 13 bases between them. CDR3 region: CASSERPVTYNEQFF. The CDR3 DNA reads TGTGCCAGCAGCGAGCGACCTGTTACCTACAATGAGCAGTTCTTC.

The rearrangement joins TRBV6-1 to TRBJ2-5; no firm D call. Between the trimmed V and J ends, which lost 2 bases and 4 bases, there was a span of 11 bases. In germline, CDR1 is MNHNS, CDR2 SASEGT. The CDR3 is 14 amino acids. CDR3 region: CASSELYRGETQYF. The CDR3 nucleotides are TGTGCCAGCAGTGAATTGTACAGAGGAGAGACCCAGTACTTC.

This clonotype came up a few times. The CDR3 DNA reads TGCGCCAGCAGCTTGGCAACAGGGGTTAACACTGAAGCTTTCTTT. Protein product: CASSLATGVNTEAFF. The rearrangement uses TRBV5-1 and TRBJ1-1; TRBD1 aligns across 7 bases. Germline V gene sequence: CDR1 SGHRS, CDR2 YFSETQ. The CDR3 consists of 15 residues. V gave up 0 bases and J gave up 2 bases; unmatched junction bases: 4.

The chain uses TRBV2 and TRBJ2-5; 8 nucleotides line up with TRBD2. V trimming: 0 bases; J trimming: 5 bases; junction bases outside the gene matches: 11. Germline V gene lookup returns CDR1 SNHLY and CDR2 FYNNEI. CDR3 length equals 17 residues. CDR3 region: CASSEALAAQGQETQYF. The CDR3 bases are TGTGCCAGCAGTGAAGCACTAGCGGCCCAAGGGCAGGAGACCCAGTACTTC.

The rearrangement links TRBV29-1 to TRBJ2-7; D perhaps matches TRBD1 (7 bases). Trimming stripped 5 bases from V and 0 bases from J, with 14 bases between. CDR1 SQVTM and CDR2 ANQGSEA come from the germline V gene. The CDR3 is made up of 14 amino acids. Here the CDR3 reads CSVLGQGGSYEQYF. The CDR3 DNA is TGCAGCGTTCTCGGTCAGGGGGGCTCCTACGAGCAGTACTTC.

This clonotype was seen more than once but under ten times. The genes are TRBV4-3 and TRBJ2-1; D is undetermined. Germline V gene lookup returns CDR1 LGHNA and CDR2 YSLEER. This CDR3 is built from 16 residues. V lost 0 bases to trimming and J lost 1 base, with 10 bases between them. As DNA, the CDR3 is TGCGCCAGCAGCCAAGATCCTAAAGGGTCCTACAATGAGCAGTTCTTC. Translation: CASSQDPKGSYNEQFF.

The V gene is TRBV20-1, the J gene TRBJ2-1, with D maybe TRBD2 (6 bases). Looked up from germline, CDR1 is DFQATT and CDR2 is SNEGSKA (reference sequence). With 3 bases removed from V and 3 bases from J, the gap between germline ends came to 9 bases. The CDR3 sequence is 13 residues long. CDR3 region: CSASGGLYNEQFF. CDR3 nucleotide sequence: TGCAGTGCTAGCGGAGGGCTCTACAATGAGCAGTTCTTC.

The chain uses TRBV20-1 and TRBJ2-6, with 7 nucleotides matching TRBD1. V shed 5 bases and J 0 bases; nucleotides not matched to a gene: 4. The CDR3 is 15 residues long. Per germline, CDR1 DFQATT and CDR2 SNEGSKA (reference sequence). The CDR3 bases are TGCAGTGCTTGGACAGGCAGCTCTGGGGCCAACGTCCTGACTTTC. This gives the protein CSAWTGSSGANVLTF.

There are a few counts of this clonotype. The chain joins TRBV20-1 to TRBJ2-1, with TRBD2 identical over 12 bases. Germline CDR1 and CDR2: DFQATT and SNEGSKA (reference sequence). The junction had 8 bases not matched to a gene; V was cut back by 3 bases and J by 2 bases. The CDR3 totals 17 residues. In DNA form, the CDR3 reads TGCAGTGCTAGTCGGACTAGCGGGATTAAGACCTACAATGAGCAGTTCTTC. Residues: CSASRTSGIKTYNEQFF.

This clonotype was counted only a few times. For the CDR3, the DNA is TGTGCCAGCAGCACGGAGGGGACTAGCGGGACTAATGAGCAGTACTTC. This encodes CASSTEGTSGTNEQYF. This rearrangement joins TRBV9 to TRBJ2-5; 13 bases match TRBD2. Germline V gene data show CDR1 as SGDLS and CDR2 as YYNGEE. The CDR3 has 16 amino acids. V trimming: 4 bases; J trimming: 11 bases; junction bases outside the gene matches: 14.

CDR3 residues: CASSATGGEAGANVLTF. CDR3 nucleotide sequence: TGTGCCAGCAGTGCAACAGGAGGGGAAGCTGGGGCCAACGTCCTGACTTTC. The chain carries TRBV2 and TRBJ2-6, with D possibly being TRBD2 (6 bases). This CDR3 spans 17 amino acids. The germline V and J ends were trimmed by 4 bases and 2 bases, with 15 bases remaining between them. The germline CDR1 and CDR2 sequences are SNHLY and FYNNEI.

This chain connects TRBV6-6 to TRBJ1-4; no reliable D call. Germline CDR1 MNHNY, CDR2 SVGAGI (reference sequence). This CDR3 comprises 14 residues. V was trimmed by 6 bases and J by 8 bases, leaving 16 bases between them. DNA of the CDR3: TGTGCCAGCAGCCCTACACGGTTAGAGGAAAAACTGTTTTTT. This gives the protein CASSPTRLEEKLFF.